These T cell receptor beta chains were read from a single sample in a study of CXCR3-negative and CXCR3-positive naive CD8 T cells. TCRdb re-called the 5' RACE reads and catalogs CDR3 proteins one per entry, DNA excluded. The sample has approximately 49,000 distinct CDR3 sequences; the top ten hold 15%. Sequenced: memory CD8+ T cells from blood. The source of these receptors is a human donor in good health. Some clones in this sample may be carry-over from other donors' samples. Both conserved end residues are part of each CDR3. Clone size is stated in some rows and not others, as once, few, many or a class when expanded.

j_call	v_call	clone_size	cdr3_aa
TRBJ2-7	TRBV29-1	NA	CSVEDGPHEQYF
TRBJ2-2	TRBV19	NA	CASSYPNTGELFF
TRBJ1-1	TRBV20-1	medium-sized	CSASLGALNTEAFF
TRBJ2-1	TRBV12-3/TRBV12-4	NA	CASSLGASYNEQFF
TRBJ1-2	TRBV29-1	NA	CSVPGRREGYTF
TRBJ2-5	TRBV29-1	NA	CSVVPGFQETQYF
TRBJ2-2	TRBV5-1	NA	CASSFTWEHGELFF
TRBJ2-7	TRBV28	NA	CASNRDSYEQYF
TRBJ1-1	TRBV20-1	NA	CSAGTGRGDTEAFF
TRBJ1-5	TRBV2	NA	CASNRGYSNQPQHF
TRBJ1-6	TRBV6-6	NA	CASKADPGSPLHF
TRBJ2-2	TRBV29-1	NA	CSVELGTANTGELFF
TRBJ2-5	TRBV4-2	NA	CASSHSASGGVETQYF
TRBJ2-2	TRBV6-1	NA	CASSWGTGGTGELFF
TRBJ2-7	TRBV29-1	NA	CSVEGNGNGYEQYF
TRBJ2-3	TRBV20-1	NA	CSASTSGELATQYF
TRBJ2-5	TRBV5-1	NA	CASSFHSSGEETQYF
TRBJ2-2	TRBV20-1	NA	CSARASGELFF
TRBJ2-1	TRBV7-9	NA	CASSPRLAEYNEQFF
TRBJ2-5	TRBV7-6	NA	CASSLEGTGARETQYF
TRBJ2-1	TRBV14	NA	CASSPRLVWSEQFF
TRBJ2-1	TRBV28	NA	CASTSVGYNEQFF
TRBJ1-1	TRBV29-1	NA	CSVEGQAHRVGGSTEAFF
TRBJ2-3	TRBV5-4	NA	CAQGTGRTDTQYF
TRBJ2-7	TRBV14	NA	CASSQVGGTYEQYF
TRBJ2-3	TRBV20-1	NA	CSARPPSTDTQYF
TRBJ1-6	TRBV4-2	NA	CASSQIPGRSNSPLHF
TRBJ2-4	TRBV29-1	NA	CSVRHGAKNIQYF
TRBJ2-3	TRBV6-5	NA	CASSYSRTGGEDTQYF
TRBJ2-2	TRBV5-4	NA	CASSRLGQGVNGELFF
TRBJ2-5	TRBV7-2	NA	CASSGSGASGETHYF
TRBJ2-3	TRBV29-1	NA	CSFVPIRDTDTQYF
TRBJ2-7	TRBV27	NA	CASSLSGGLYEQYF
TRBJ2-4	TRBV6-4	NA	CASSDDHIQYF
TRBJ2-5	TRBV5-4	NA	CASGGLALETQYF
TRBJ1-2	TRBV7-8	NA	CASSYSGTGGAGGYTF
TRBJ2-3	TRBV15	NA	CATSSAGKTGWMEDTQYF
TRBJ2-5	TRBV6-5	NA	CASRPGLAGAQETQYF
TRBJ2-2	TRBV27	NA	CASSLKPTGELFF
TRBJ2-1	TRBV2	NA	CASSDAGEWEVNEQFF
TRBJ2-7	TRBV7-6	large	CASSSRFYEQYF
TRBJ2-1	TRBV3-1	NA	CASSHATSPSHNEQFF
TRBJ2-7	TRBV5-1	NA	CASSPDSSYEQYF
TRBJ2-4	TRBV10-1	NA	CASKGQKNIQYF
TRBJ2-5	TRBV4-1	NA	CASSQEGSAPETQYF
TRBJ2-1	TRBV20-1	NA	CSARVPDSYNEQFF
TRBJ2-5	TRBV29-1	NA	CSVEIVARQETQYF
TRBJ2-7	TRBV5-1	NA	CASSPPGLTVYEQYF
TRBJ2-3	TRBV19	NA	CATVGGVADTQYF
TRBJ2-7	TRBV6-2/TRBV6-3	NA	CASSYGVYEQYF
TRBJ2-2	TRBV9	NA	CASSIRELPTGELFF
TRBJ2-1	TRBV6-2/TRBV6-3	NA	CASSGLAGGSRRGPTF